Given below is one T cell receptor beta chain in context. Here immunoSEQ multiplex PCR was the method, and the copy in TCRdb shows in-frame clones only, minus some. This sample has 7,000 or so clones, with approximately 79% found just once. These data come from a study of T cells and copy number aberrations in small-cell lung cancer. Every patient either smoked or had heavy second-hand smoke exposure. V dropped 2 bases and J dropped 6; count of bases not matched to a gene: 12. The CDR3 sequence is 16 residues long. Germline CDR1 and CDR2: SGHAT and FQDESV (reference sequence). The clonotype comes from a woman between 70 and 85 years old with small cell lung cancer. Some clones in this sample may be carry-over from other donors' samples. The material sequenced was normal tissue next to the tumor. This chain uses TRBV11-1 with TRBJ2-7; 8 bases map to TRBD1. The CDR3 sequence: CASSLYMTDRGIEQYF. CDR3 nucleotide sequence: TGTGCCAGCAGCTTATATATGACTGACAGGGGAATCGAGCAGTACTTC.